This T cell receptor (beta chain) is drawn from a study of blood T cell repertoires in COVID-19. Profiling relied on immunoSEQ multiplex PCR, and the TCRdb table lists in-frame clones only, not all of them. The sample records 200,000 to 250,000 clones, 86% being singletons. Sequencing was carried out using peripheral blood. This TCR came from a woman in her fifties or sixties with acute or convalescent COVID-19.

CDR3 sequence reads: CASSPTVIGEQFF. The CDR3 DNA is TGTGCCAGCAGCCCGACAGTCATTGGTGAGCAGTTCTTC. The chain combines TRBV11-3 with TRBJ2-1; D might be TRBD1 (5 bases). The CDR3 covers 13 residues. Germline CDR1 and CDR2: SGHNT and YENEEA. V lost 5 bases to trimming and J lost 9 bases, with 14 bases between them.